Given below is one T cell receptor (beta chain) in context. What it binds is unknown. The data derive from a study of cytomegalovirus exposure and HLA in healthy donors. The study ran its PCR with 60 Vbeta and 13 Jbeta primers. This table comes from immunoSEQ multiplex PCR, and its TCRdb copy is limited to in-frame clones, with some not included. The sample has roughly 180,000 clones; approximately 80% are singletons. The CDR3 contains 15 residues. J gave up 2 bases and V 5 bases, and 6 bases lay outside the gene matches. Germline CDR1 reads LNHDA; CDR2 reads SQIVND (reference sequence). Overall study results and limits: Analysis performed later found roughly 17,000 TCR beta sequences associated with HLA alleles at 0.05 false discovery rate. An observed cluster of highly shared sequence variants was recorded as a likely sequencing artifact. Prior analysis indicated that the majority of TCR beta V segments exhibited productivity approximately 90% or approximately 30% of the time.

Sequencing was carried out using PBMCs. The J gene is TRBJ2-1, the V gene TRBV19; TRBD2 aligns across 7 bases. This TCR derives from a man in his thirties or forties in good health and CMV-seropositive. The chain's CDR3 is CASSQASGAYNEQFF. CDR3 DNA sequence: TGTGCCAGTAGTCAGGCCAGCGGGGCCTACAATGAGCAGTTCTTC.